This T cell receptor (beta chain) was obtained from a study of OX40 agonist ivuxolimab in advanced cancers. Regarding the research as a whole: The costimulatory receptor OX40 (CD134) was targeted by ivuxolimab, a fully human IgG2 agonistic monoclonal antibody. Patients were allowed to have had prior anti-PD-1, anti-PD-L1 or anti-CTLA-4 therapy, and approximately 40% of the dose-escalation patients had been treated with checkpoint inhibitors. The dose-escalation cohort was almost 85% male with a mean age of roughly 62 years, ranging from roughly 20 to 80. Intravenous ivuxolimab was administered to patients every 2 weeks at six dose levels: 0.01, 0.1, 0.3, 1.5, 3 and 10 mg/kg. Partial responses were achieved by three dose-escalation patients, of whom one had hepatocellular carcinoma and two had cutaneous melanoma. Among the 50 to 55 dose-escalation patients, some 20 had hepatocellular carcinoma, 15 or so melanoma, 9 renal cell carcinoma and 9 head and neck cancer. The purpose of peripheral TCRbeta sequencing was to test whether ivuxolimab changed TCR sequence diversity and led to clonal T-cell expansion. The paper reports the monotherapy dose-escalation portion (N of about 54 patients) of the phase I ivuxolimab trial. The research as a whole found: Clonal expansion of both CD4+ and CD8+ blood T cells was observed from baseline to week 6 at doses 0.1 to 3.0 mg/kg. Low levels of normalized T-cell clonal expansion were also shown by some nonresponding patients. In partial responders in the 0.1-3.0 mg/kg groups, normalized peripheral clonal expansion was found to be among the lowest, especially among CD8+ T cells. The antigen specificity of the peripheral T cells that underwent clonal expansion was not determined. After ivuxolimab, more expanded clones were found on average in CD8+ T cells than in CD4+ T cells.

Genomic DNA was isolated from the sorted cells so that the TCRbeta CDR3 region could be sequenced. The immunoSEQ Assay was used to sequence the TCRbeta CDR3 regions. In TCRdb, the immuneACCESS table is reduced to in-frame sequences with V and J assigned. These tables do not hold every clone; where another copy was compared, an unresolved V gene accounts for under half, and the others remain unexplained. This sample lists nearly 110,000 clones; 75% to 95% were detected once. Roughly 1.1% of the sample goes to the ten largest clones. This clone appeared a single time. No antigen is known for it. The input lacks base qualities; no much larger clone sits a single base away. V is pruned by 0 bases and J by 6 bases, leaving 16 bases of the junction without a gene match. CDR1 and CDR2 are drawn from the germline V gene: MGHRA, YSYEKL. From cysteine to phenylalanine, the CDR3 is 19 amino acids long. The sequence is cut down to CDR3 DNA, 57 bases in frame from base 1.

Patients with autoimmune disease history or receiving systemic immunosuppression were excluded from the trial. In every dose cohort, peripheral blood was drawn for TCR sequencing at baseline, cycle 4 day 1, and cycle 7 day 1. Samples were obtained from an open-label, multicenter, first-in-human phase I dose-escalation trial of ivuxolimab. Adults with locally advanced or metastatic melanoma, renal cell carcinoma, hepatocellular carcinoma or head and neck squamous cell carcinoma were enrolled in the trial. CD4+ and CD8+ T cells were sorted separately from peripheral blood before TCR sequencing. The V gene is TRBV4-1 and the J gene is TRBJ1-5; TRBD1 matches 8 bases in the middle. The specimen comprised CD4+ or CD8+ T cells sorted from blood, sampled in a trial of the OX40 agonist ivuxolimab. This receptor was obtained from an adult with an advanced solid tumor such as melanoma, head and neck, liver or kidney cancer. The encoded CDR3 is CASSQESTQVRGLRQPQHF. The bases are TGCGCCAGCAGCCAAGAATCAACGCAAGTCAGGGGGCTTCGTCAGCCCCAGCATTTT.